This is a list of T cell receptor beta chains from one sample in a study of glioma-infiltrating T cells after dendritic cell vaccination. Profiled with immunoSEQ multiplex PCR; TCRdb holds only in-frame clones, not every one. Seen here are roughly 83,000 clones, 65% to 90% observed once, and the top ten hold more than 15%. This sample comprised blood, obtained before dendritic cell vaccination. The receptors derive from a human donor with glioblastoma. Both conserved end residues are part of each CDR3. The D gene is left open where the match is weak. Part of the rows lack a size; the others show once, few, many or a class for expanded clones.

>15|NA|TRBJ2-7|TRBD2|TRBV6-5
CASSLTSGGTYEQYF
TGTGCCAGCAGTTTAACTAGCGGAGGGACCTACGAGCAGTACTTC
>14|NA|TRBJ1-4|NA|TRBV7-9
CASRPQGIGEKLFF
TGTGCCAGCCGCCCACAGGGAATTGGTGAAAAACTGTTTTTT
>17|NA|TRBJ1-1|TRBD1|TRBV4-3
CASSQELLDRALTEAFF
TGCGCCAGCAGCCAGGAACTATTAGACAGGGCCCTAACTGAAGCTTTCTTT
>13|once|TRBJ2-7|NA|TRBV30
CAWSVLLAREQYF
TGTGCCTGGAGTGTACTTTTAGCGAGGGAGCAGTACTTC
>13|NA|TRBJ2-1|NA|TRBV7-9
CASSSLAYNEQFF
TGTGCCAGCAGCTCCCTAGCTTACAATGAGCAGTTCTTC
>14|NA|TRBJ1-5|NA|TRBV6-1
CASSPTGSHQPQHF
TGTGCCAGCAGTCCTACAGGGTCTCATCAGCCCCAGCATTTT
>14|NA|TRBJ1-5|TRBD1|TRBV6-1
CASRRGQDGQPQHF
TGTGCCAGCAGAAGGGGACAGGACGGTCAGCCCCAGCATTTT
>18|NA|TRBJ2-7|TRBD2|TRBV27
CASSLRTITGGSPYEQYF
TGTGCCAGCAGCCTTCGGACAATAACGGGGGGGTCCCCCTACGAGCAGTACTTC
>12|NA|TRBJ1-2|NA|TRBV28
CASGLGSYGYTF
TGTGCCAGTGGTCTGGGCAGCTATGGCTACACCTTC
>13|once|TRBJ2-7|NA|TRBV27
CASSPSTWDEQYF
TGTGCCAGCAGTCCCTCGACTTGGGACGAGCAGTACTTC
>14|NA|TRBJ2-5|NA|TRBV6-1
CATWQGYPSETQYF
TGTGCCACCTGGCAGGGGTATCCCTCAGAGACCCAGTACTTC
>13|NA|TRBJ2-5|TRBD1|TRBV7-9
CASSLATGEAQYF
TGTGCCAGCAGCTTAGCGACAGGGGAGGCCCAGTACTTC
>16|NA|TRBJ2-7|TRBD1|TRBV27
CASRSQTGTGRYEQYF
TGTGCCAGCAGGAGCCAGACCGGGACAGGGCGCTACGAGCAGTACTTC
>14|NA|TRBJ2-3|NA|TRBV5-4
CAITGGGRTDTQYF
TGTGCCATCACGGGGGGCGGCAGGACAGATACGCAGTATTTT
>12|NA|TRBJ2-7|NA|TRBV2
CASNGYTYEQYF
TGTGCCAGCAACGGGTATACCTACGAGCAGTACTTC
>12|NA|TRBJ1-1|TRBD1|TRBV6-5
CASGQGGPEAFF
TGTGCCAGCGGACAGGGAGGCCCTGAAGCTTTCTTT
>14|few|TRBJ2-5|TRBD1|TRBV2
CASSKGQGTETQYF
TGTGCCAGCAGTAAGGGACAGGGAACAGAGACCCAGTACTTC
>14|few|TRBJ1-3|NA|TRBV6-9
CASRPRDAGNTIYF
TGTGCCAGCAGGCCCAGGGATGCTGGAAACACCATATATTTT
>16|NA|TRBJ2-5|TRBD1|TRBV19
CASSIWSGQGKETQYF
TGTGCCAGTAGTATATGGTCAGGACAGGGAAAAGAGACCCAGTACTTC
>13|NA|TRBJ2-3|NA|TRBV7-9
CASSVGQSDTQYF
TGTGCCAGCAGCGTCGGACAGTCAGATACGCAGTATTTT
>14|NA|TRBJ2-1|TRBD2|TRBV28
CASRGAGGPGEQFF
TGTGCCAGTCGAGGAGCGGGAGGGCCGGGTGAGCAGTTCTTC
>15|NA|TRBJ2-5|TRBD1|TRBV7-3
CASSLRGTGAETQYF
TGTGCCAGCAGCTTAAGGGGTACAGGGGCGGAGACCCAGTACTTC
>15|NA|TRBJ1-2|TRBD1|TRBV5-6
CASSTSTTGGLGYTF
TGTGCCAGCAGCACTTCAACGACAGGGGGTCTTGGCTACACCTTC
>15|NA|TRBJ2-5|TRBD1|TRBV29-1
CSVAVGTGKQETQYF
TGCAGCGTTGCAGTTGGGACAGGGAAGCAAGAGACCCAGTACTTC
>16|once|TRBJ2-1|TRBD2|TRBV6-4
CASTPGAGENYNEQFF
TGTGCCAGCACTCCTGGGGCGGGGGAAAATTACAATGAGCAGTTCTTC
>17|NA|TRBJ2-3|TRBD2|TRBV27
CASSPSPGLAGGDTQYF
TGTGCCAGCAGCCCCTCGCCGGGACTAGCGGGAGGAGATACGCAGTATTTT
>13|NA|TRBJ2-1|TRBD2|TRBV7-3
CASSSTGGGEQFF
TGTGCCAGCAGCTCAACCGGGGGGGGTGAGCAGTTCTTC